This T cell receptor beta chain was profiled in a study of spatial heterogeneity in lung cancer. Overall study findings and caveats: Mutation counts in tumors were tracked by counts of expanded intratumoral alpha and beta TCRs. Ubiquitous and regional nonsynonymous mutation counts were tracked by ubiquitous and regional expanded TCR counts, respectively.

There are many counts of this clonotype. Its antigen is not identified. The time point was: sample taken at primary tumor resection. Samples came from 72 TRACERx patients with untreated early-stage lung cancer. Unsorted whole RNA of tumor, nontumor lung or frozen PBMC was sequenced. TCRdb reanalysed the 5' RACE reads using MiXCR and keeps one entry per CDR3 protein. The sample holds around 21,000 distinct CDR3 sequences, 2.8% seen once. Here the sequenced sample was lung tumor tissue, taken at surgery. The clonotype was recovered from a male donor with early-stage non-small cell lung cancer.

The CDR3 DNA sequence: TGTGCCAGCTCACCCCAGACTAGCAAGCAATACAATGAGCAGTTCTTC. It codes for CASSPQTSKQYNEQFF. The rearrangement joins TRBV18 to TRBJ2-1; 7 bases are a match to TRBD2. Germline CDR1 reads KGHSH; CDR2 reads LQKENI. The CDR3 runs 16 residues. The V gene end was trimmed by 3 bases and the J gene end by 4 bases; junction bases not matched to a gene: 9.